This TCR beta chain is drawn from a study of vaccination and CD4 T cells after COVID-19. Remarks on this clonotype: Its specificity is unknown.

The CDR3 runs 13 residues. From germline, CDR1 is GTSNPN and CDR2 SVGIG (reference sequence). Trimming removed 0 bases from V and 6 bases from J, with 10 bases in between. The sample's treatment: approximately nine-day PBMC culture with coronavirus spike peptide pools or control peptides (ViraFEST assay). An Oncomine TCR Beta short-read assay was used to sequence the DNA from cultured CD4+ T cells. TCRdb redid the calling of the PCR reads with MiXCR, one entry per CDR3 protein. The sample yields 3,000 to 4,500 distinct CDR3 sequences, 20% to 25% seen once. The TCR sequence derives from a human donor who had recovered from COVID-19. Material: CD4+ T cells from blood, cultured in vitro. The genes are TRBV30 and TRBJ2-3; D is unresolved. CDR3 region: CAWSVGSADTQYF. The CDR3 DNA follows: TGTGCCTGGAGTGTAGGGTCGGCGGATACGCAGTATTTT.